One sample yielded the 14 T cell receptor beta chains listed below, sequenced in a study of blood T cell repertoires in COVID-19. The repertoire was sequenced with immunoSEQ multiplex PCR; TCRdb's copy has only in-frame clones and lacks some. Among 64,000 or so clones listed, 75% to 90% were seen once. Sample: peripheral blood. Source of these receptors: a human donor in a cohort sampled during active COVID-19.

The gene calls are TRBV7-8 and TRBJ2-1, with D possibly being TRBD1 (5 bases). The CDR3 runs to 15 residues. The germline gives CDR1 SGHVS, CDR2 FQNEAQ. With 1 base removed from V and 7 bases from J, the gap between germline ends came to 14 bases. The CDR3 bases are TGTGCCAGCAGCTTAGGGACATGGGATGGGAATGAGCAGTTCTTC. Translating gives CASSLGTWDGNEQFF.

This clone was counted only a few times. The V gene is TRBV5-1, the J gene TRBJ1-4; 7 bases are shared with TRBD1. The CDR3 covers 16 residues. Germline trimming cut 4 bases from V and 4 bases from J; bases unmatched to any gene: 10. Germline CDR1 is SGHRS and CDR2 is YFSETQ. The CDR3 DNA reads TGCGCCAGCAGCCAGGGGGACCAGGGGATTAATGAAAAACTGTTTTTT. Translating it yields CASSQGDQGINEKLFF. The whole variable domain, remainder taken from reference TRBV5-1 and TRBJ1-4, is KAGVTQTPRYLIKTRGQQVTLSCSPISGHRSVSWYQQTPGQGLQFLFEYFSETQRNKGNFPGRFSGRQFSNSRSEMNVSTLELGDSALYLCASSQGDQGINEKLFFGSGTQLSVL.

The chain recombines TRBV18 with TRBJ2-7; a weak D match, TRBD1 (6 bases). V shed 3 bases and J shed 5 bases, with 11 bases lying between them. CDR3 length equals 13 residues. Germline V gene data show CDR1 as KGHSH and CDR2 as LQKENI. The CDR3 sequence: CASSPQGFDEQYF. The CDR3 DNA follows: TGTGCCAGCTCACCGCAGGGGTTCGACGAGCAGTACTTC.

This clone was seen only a few times. The chain joins TRBV7-2 to TRBJ2-7; TRBD2 might be the D (6 bases). Germline V lookup: CDR1 SGHTA, CDR2 FQGNSA. Trimming removed 1 base from V and 0 bases from J, with 13 bases in between. This CDR3 has 16 residues. CDR3 coding DNA: TGTGCCAGCAGCTTAGGAGGGCGGGGCTACTCCTACGAGCAGTACTTC. It yields the protein CASSLGGRGYSYEQYF.

The chain recombines TRBV10-3 with TRBJ2-5; TRBD1 matches at 8 bases. CDR1 and CDR2 from the germline V gene are ENHRY and SYGVKD. After removal of 4 bases from V and 3 bases from J, the junction contained 13 bases not matched to a gene. The CDR3 has 17 amino acids. This chain's CDR3 is CAISVGDRWAREETQYF. DNA of the CDR3: TGTGCCATCAGTGTAGGGGACAGGTGGGCGAGAGAAGAGACCCAGTACTTC.

This rearrangement joins TRBV6-6 to TRBJ1-6, with 8 bases aligning to TRBD1. The CDR3 sequence is 16 residues long. Germline lookup yields CDR1 MNHNY and CDR2 SVGAGI (reference sequence). Trimming took 5 bases from V and 7 from J; bases not matched to a gene: 10. The CDR3 reads CASSARAQGANSPLHF. DNA of the CDR3: TGTGCCAGCAGTGCGCGGGCGCAGGGGGCGAATTCACCCCTCCACTTT.

V gene TRBV9 combines with J gene TRBJ1-2, with D possibly being TRBD1 (6 bases). Trimming pared 5 bases from V and 6 bases from J, leaving 17 bases between. CDR1 and CDR2 from the germline V gene are SGDLS and YYNGEE. CDR3 length: 14 residues. Written as DNA, the CDR3 is TGTGCCAGCAGGCGGGAGGGGGGCGCAGATGGCTACACCTTC. Its protein product is CASRREGGADGYTF.

This clone was picked up many times. J is TRBJ1-5 and V is TRBV4-1; D unclear. Trimming removed 2 bases from V and 6 bases from J, with 11 bases in between. The CDR3 has 14 residues. Per germline, CDR1 MGHRA and CDR2 YSYEKL. CDR3: CASSQKRELQPQHF. CDR3 nucleotides: TGCGCCAGCAGCCAAAAACGGGAGCTTCAGCCCCAGCATTTT.

The chain is built from TRBV7-7 and TRBJ2-5; 8 bases are a match to TRBD1. With V trimmed by 5 bases and J by 6 bases, 11 bases remained unmatched. CDR1 is SSHAT and CDR2 is FNYEAQ in the germline V gene (reference sequence). This CDR3 has 15 residues. The chain's CDR3 is CASSPSGQGAKTQYF. As DNA, the CDR3 is TGTGCCAGCAGCCCCAGCGGGCAGGGGGCGAAGACCCAGTACTTC.

The chain is built from TRBV28 and TRBJ1-6; possible D gene TRBD1, 6 bases. The CDR3 is 15 amino acids. Germline lookup yields CDR1 MDHEN and CDR2 SYDVKM. V lost 2 bases and J 9 bases, leaving 14 bases between the germline ends. Here the CDR3 reads CASSLPGRGGSPLHF. The CDR3 nucleotides read TGTGCCAGCAGTTTACCGGGACGAGGGGGTTCACCCCTCCACTTT.

The chain combines TRBV30 with TRBJ1-5, with 7 bases that match TRBD1. The junction had 7 bases not matched to a gene; V was cut back by 5 bases and J by 0 bases. The V gene's germline CDR1 is GTSNPN and CDR2 SVGIG (reference sequence). CDR3 length: 15 residues. CDR3 sequence reads: CAWSRGTDSNQPQHF. CDR3 DNA: TGTGCCTGGTCCCGTGGGACAGATAGCAATCAGCCCCAGCATTTT.

V gene TRBV6-6 combines with J gene TRBJ1-1; no reliable D call. The CDR3 has 12 amino acids. The V end lost 2 bases, the J end lost 11 bases, and 12 bases lay between the germline ends. The germline V gene encodes CDR1 MNHNY and CDR2 SVGAGI (reference sequence). The CDR3 DNA follows: TGTGCCAGCAGTTACGGTGGCAGGAAGGCTTTCTTT. It yields the protein CASSYGGRKAFF.

This clone was observed many times. CDR3: CASSWDIRGTIYF. The CDR3 nucleotides read TGTGCCAGCAGCTGGGACATCAGGGGGACCATATATTTT. This sequence joins TRBV6-2 or TRBV6-3 and TRBJ1-3, with 7 bases aligning to TRBD1. The germline V gene encodes CDR1 MNHEY and CDR2 SVGEGT. Germline trimming cut 6 bases from V and 10 bases from J; bases unmatched to any gene: 9. The CDR3 is made up of 13 amino acids.

This clone was seen a few times. V gene TRBV4-1 combines with J gene TRBJ2-5; D remains ambiguous. The CDR3 totals 14 residues. The V gene lost 2 bases and the J gene lost 7 bases, with 14 bases spanning the gap. From germline, CDR1 is MGHRA and CDR2 YSYEKL. DNA for the CDR3: TGCGCCAGCAGCCAACCACGGAGCAGAGGGACCCAGTACTTC. Encoded protein: CASSQPRSRGTQYF.